The 11 T cell receptor beta chains given below trace back to one sample, sequenced in a study of shared clonotypes between healthy human individuals. Assay: immunoSEQ multiplex PCR; the TCRdb copy retains only in-frame clones and omits some. The sample yields roughly 1,600,000 clones, approximately 98.5% seen once. Sequences were obtained from naive CD4+ T cells sorted from blood. Subset: CD45RA+ positively selected. The receptor source for this set is a man under 40 in good health.

CDR3 protein: CASSVELRSYEQYF. CDR3 sequence (DNA): TGTGCCAGCAGCGTAGAACTACGGTCCTACGAGCAGTACTTC. The gene calls are TRBV9 and TRBJ2-7; D unclear. This CDR3 spans 14 amino acids. Germline lookup yields CDR1 SGDLS and CDR2 YYNGEE. The ends were cut back, 0 bases at V and 1 base at J, with 8 bases in the middle.

The sample holds one count of this clone. The V call is TRBV18, the J call TRBJ2-3; TRBD1 matches at 10 bases. The CDR3 totals 15 residues. V was clipped by 6 bases and J by 3 bases; unmatched bases: 6. CDR1 KGHSH and CDR2 LQKENI come from the germline V gene. DNA of the CDR3: TGTGCCAGCTCCCAACTGGGACAGGGGACAGATACGCAGTATTTT. Protein sequence: CASSQLGQGTDTQYF.

This sequence joins TRBV10-1 and TRBJ2-2; D is ambiguous. Deletions cut 8 bases from V and 6 bases from J, with 13 bases between. The CDR3 runs to 13 residues. Germline CDR1 is WNHNN and CDR2 is SYGVQD (reference sequence). CDR3 residues: CASQSRGSGELFF. CDR3 sequence (DNA): TGCGCCAGCCAAAGTAGAGGTTCCGGGGAGCTGTTTTTT.

The V call is TRBV4-3, the J call TRBJ2-2; tentatively, D is TRBD1 (6 bases). V lost 0 bases and J 3 bases, leaving 17 bases between the germline ends. CDR3 length equals 18 residues. Germline V gene lookup returns CDR1 LGHNA and CDR2 YSLEER. In DNA form, the CDR3 reads TGCGCCAGCAGCCAAGAAGGGGCAGGGGATTCATACACCGGGGAGCTGTTTTTT. Translated: CASSQEGAGDSYTGELFF.

This clone was detected only a few times. One end of the junction fails to match germline, which may point to a read error. The chain employs TRBV2 and TRBJ2-7; D is uncertain. This CDR3 is 9 amino acids long. CDR1 and CDR2 from the germline V gene are SNHLY and FYNNEI. CDR3 loop: CASSEHTGF. CDR3 coding DNA: TGTGCCAGCAGTGAACATACCGGTTTC.

J is TRBJ2-7 and V is TRBV15; D possibly corresponds to TRBD1 (5 bases). The CDR3 has 15 residues. Germline V gene sequence: CDR1 LNHNV, CDR2 YYDKDF (reference sequence). The V gene lost 5 bases and the J gene lost 5 bases, with 19 bases spanning the gap. In nucleotides, the CDR3 is TGTGCCACCAGCGTGGGAAATGGGCCAGGGAACGAGCAGTACTTC. This gives the protein CATSVGNGPGNEQYF. The variable domain in full, with the rest retrieved from reference TRBV15 and TRBJ2-7, is DAMVIQNPRYQVTQFGKPVTLSCSQTLNHNVMYWYQQKSSQAPKLLFHYYDKDFNNEADTPDNFQSRRPNTSFCFLDIRSPGLGDTAMYLCATSVGNGPGNEQYFGPGTRLTVT.

In this sample, this clone turned up once. Other DNA sequences within the sample encode an identical CDR3. This rearrangement joins TRBV5-1 to TRBJ2-2; D is unclear. V was shortened by 0 bases and J by 0 bases, with 3 bases between the two germline ends. CDR3 length equals 14 residues. Looked up from germline, CDR1 is SGHRS and CDR2 is YFSETQ. The CDR3 DNA follows: TGCGCCAGCAGCTTGGAAGCGAACACCGGGGAGCTGTTTTTT. Its translation: CASSLEANTGELFF.

Concerning this clone itself: This specimen includes other DNA sequences encoding the same CDR3. This chain uses TRBV18 with TRBJ2-5; D is perhaps TRBD1 (5 bases). V gave up 3 bases and J gave up 5 bases, with 10 bases separating them. The CDR3 runs 13 residues. Germline V CDR1 and CDR2: KGHSH, LQKENI. In DNA, the CDR3 is TGTGCCAGCTCACCTCCAGGGTTGGAGACCCAGTACTTC. Translated: CASSPPGLETQYF.

To note about this clone: Distinct nucleotide sequences in the sample also encode this CDR3. V and J are TRBV6-5 and TRBJ1-1; no reliable D call. V dropped 2 bases and J dropped 0 bases, with 4 bases sitting between them. This CDR3 has 13 residues. Germline V lookup: CDR1 MNHEY, CDR2 SVGAGI. The CDR3 coding sequence is TGTGCCAGCAGTTACGATATGAACACTGAAGCTTTCTTT. It codes for CASSYDMNTEAFF.

J is TRBJ2-1 and V is TRBV4-3, with 12 bases matching TRBD2. The CDR3 is 16 amino acids. V lost 3 bases, J lost 8 bases, and 8 bases stayed unmatched. Germline V gene lookup returns CDR1 LGHNA and CDR2 YSLEER. The CDR3 is CASSQSSGRGSDEQFF. The CDR3 region has the DNA TGCGCCAGCAGCCAGTCTAGCGGGAGGGGGAGCGATGAGCAGTTCTTC.

The V call is TRBV5-1, the J call TRBJ2-6; the match to TRBD1 covers 7 bases. The CDR3 spans 13 residues. CDR1 and CDR2 from the germline V gene are SGHRS and YFSETQ. V lost 3 bases, J lost 8 bases, and 2 bases stayed unmatched. The CDR3 DNA reads TGCGCCAGCAGCTCGACAGGGACCAACGTCCTGACTTTC. It encodes CASSSTGTNVLTF. Looking up the rest from reference TRBV5-1 and TRBJ2-6 gives the full variable domain: KAGVTQTPRYLIKTRGQQVTLSCSPISGHRSVSWYQQTPGQGLQFLFEYFSETQRNKGNFPGRFSGRQFSNSRSEMNVSTLELGDSALYLCASSSTGTNVLTFGAGSRLTVL.